The present T cell receptor beta chain was sequenced within a study of CD8+ T cells in alopecia areata. Turning to the study itself: Those treated were given oral tofacitinib at 5 to 10 mg twice daily.

Extraction and reverse transcription of RNA yielded cDNA as the sequencing template. The repertoire was sequenced with immunoSEQ multiplex PCR; TCRdb's copy has only in-frame clones and lacks some. This table holds about 120,000 clones, roughly two fifths found once. Study observations and caveats: Clarity of TCR sharing across patients fell short of that in mice, possibly HLA-related. Normal scalp had lower clonality than lesional scalp, with alopecia totalis/universalis lesions showing this most strongly.

As regards this clone: The target antigen is unknown.

Punch biopsies of lesional scalp, plus peripheral blood, were taken from alopecia areata patients. The sequence derives from a human donor with alopecia areata. The specimen sequenced was CD4+ T cells sorted from blood.

This CDR3 is CSVRVRGSEQYF. The CDR3, as DNA: TGCAGCGTCCGGGTAAGGGGTTCCGAGCAGTACTTC. The rearrangement joins TRBV29-1 to TRBJ2-7, with a tentative D call TRBD1 (5 bases). The V end was cut by 6 bases, the J end by 6 bases, with 15 bases between. The length of the CDR3 is 12 residues. Germline CDR1 reads SQVTM; CDR2 reads ANQGSEA.